A selection of T cell receptor beta chains follows, all from one sample in a study of metastatic and nonmetastatic thyroid tumors. TCRdb recomputed clones from the PCR reads via MiXCR. The sample carries around 16,000 clones, around 13% recorded once. The sample consisted of blood. Source of these receptors: a female donor with papillary thyroid cancer or a benign thyroid nodule (not recorded which). Some clones in this sample may be carry-over from other donors' samples. Each CDR3 is given with its conserved first and last residue. A D gene is named only where the DNA matches it firmly. Clone size is stated in some rows and not others, as once, few, many or a class when expanded.

v_call: TRBV28
clone_size: few
j_call: TRBJ2-6
d_call: .
cdr3_nt: TGTGCCAGCAGTCAATTCCGACAGGGGGCCAACGTCCTGACTTTC
cdr3_aa: CASSQFRQGANVLTF

v_call: TRBV6-1
clone_size: few
j_call: TRBJ2-3
d_call: .
cdr3_nt: TGTGCCAGCAGTGAAGGGAAGACGACAGATACGCAGTATTTT
cdr3_aa: CASSEGKTTDTQYF

v_call: TRBV6-6
clone_size: medium-sized
j_call: TRBJ1-6
d_call: TRBD1
cdr3_nt: TGTGCCAGCAGTTACCGAGGGGGCGCGAATTCACCCCTCCACTTT
cdr3_aa: CASSYRGGANSPLHF

v_call: TRBV29-1
clone_size: many
j_call: TRBJ2-5
d_call: .
cdr3_nt: TGCAGCGTGAGCCCTACTCAAGAGACCCAGTACTTC
cdr3_aa: CSVSPTQETQYF

v_call: TRBV28
clone_size: few
j_call: TRBJ2-7
d_call: TRBD1
cdr3_nt: TGTGCCAGTATCACCCAAACAGGGGGCGCGAACGAGCAGTACTTC
cdr3_aa: CASITQTGGANEQYF

v_call: TRBV20-1
clone_size: many
j_call: TRBJ2-4
d_call: .
cdr3_nt: TGCAGTGCTTCGACGGTAAACATTCAGTACTTC
cdr3_aa: CSASTVNIQYF

v_call: TRBV9
clone_size: many
j_call: TRBJ2-1
d_call: .
cdr3_nt: TGTGCCAGCGCCCCGCTGGTGGGATTTGGCAATGAGCAGTTCTTC
cdr3_aa: CASAPLVGFGNEQFF

v_call: TRBV24-1
clone_size: few
j_call: TRBJ1-5
d_call: .
cdr3_nt: TGTGCCACCAGTGACCCGCGTTGCCAGCAGCCCCAGCATTTT
cdr3_aa: CATSDPRCQQPQHF

v_call: TRBV7-3
clone_size: many
j_call: TRBJ2-2
d_call: .
cdr3_nt: TGTGCCAGCAGCTTAGGAGGGCCCCCTAACACCGGGGAGCTGTTTTTT
cdr3_aa: CASSLGGPPNTGELFF

v_call: TRBV19
clone_size: many
j_call: TRBJ2-2
d_call: TRBD1
cdr3_nt: TGTGCCAGCCAACGGGACAGGGACACCGGGGAGCTGTTTTTT
cdr3_aa: CASQRDRDTGELFF

v_call: TRBV19
clone_size: .
j_call: TRBJ2-7
d_call: TRBD1
cdr3_nt: TGTGCCAGTAGCTTCGGGACAGGGGCCTCCTACGAGCAGTACTTC
cdr3_aa: CASSFGTGASYEQYF

v_call: TRBV11-2
clone_size: .
j_call: TRBJ2-1
d_call: TRBD2
cdr3_nt: TGTGCCAGCGAACCAAAGACCGGGACTAGCGGAAATGAGCAGTTCTTC
cdr3_aa: CASEPKTGTSGNEQFF

v_call: TRBV5-1
clone_size: many
j_call: TRBJ2-7
d_call: TRBD1
cdr3_nt: TGCGCCAGCAGCACCGGACAGGGATTGTGGGAGCAGTACTTC
cdr3_aa: CASSTGQGLWEQYF

v_call: TRBV20-1
clone_size: many
j_call: TRBJ2-7
d_call: TRBD2
cdr3_nt: TGCAGTGCTAAGCGGGGTAGCGGCTCCTACGAGCAGTACTTC
cdr3_aa: CSAKRGSGSYEQYF

v_call: TRBV5-1
clone_size: many
j_call: TRBJ2-3
d_call: .
cdr3_nt: TGCGCCAGCAGCTTGGACGGAACAGATACGCAGTATTTT
cdr3_aa: CASSLDGTDTQYF

v_call: TRBV15
clone_size: medium-sized
j_call: TRBJ2-7
d_call: TRBD1
cdr3_nt: TGTGCCACCAGCAGATCGACAGGGGACGAGCAGTACTTC
cdr3_aa: CATSRSTGDEQYF

v_call: TRBV19
clone_size: many
j_call: TRBJ1-2
d_call: .
cdr3_nt: TGTGCCAGTAGTGCGGGGTTCAACTATGGCTACACCTTC
cdr3_aa: CASSAGFNYGYTF

v_call: TRBV9
clone_size: .
j_call: TRBJ1-3
d_call: .
cdr3_nt: TGTGCCAGCACCAAGGGGGGGCCTGGAAACACCATATATTTT
cdr3_aa: CASTKGGPGNTIYF

v_call: TRBV6-1
clone_size: medium-sized
j_call: TRBJ2-2
d_call: .
cdr3_nt: TGTGCCAGCAGTACGGACGGCACCGGGGAGCTGTTTTTT
cdr3_aa: CASSTDGTGELFF

v_call: TRBV2
clone_size: many
j_call: TRBJ2-5
d_call: .
cdr3_nt: TGTGCCAGCAGATACCGAGAGACCCAGTACTTC
cdr3_aa: CASRYRETQYF

v_call: TRBV6-1
clone_size: medium-sized
j_call: TRBJ2-7
d_call: TRBD1
cdr3_nt: TGTGCCAGCAGTGAGACAGGGGGCGCGGGATACGAGCAGTACTTC
cdr3_aa: CASSETGGAGYEQYF

v_call: TRBV10-2
clone_size: many
j_call: TRBJ1-5
d_call: .
cdr3_nt: TGCGCCAGCAGTCACAGTCCTAATCAGCCCCAGCATTTT
cdr3_aa: CASSHSPNQPQHF

v_call: TRBV19
clone_size: few
j_call: TRBJ1-6
d_call: .
cdr3_nt: TGTGCCAGTAGGGACCATGGTGTGTGGTCACCCCCCCACTTT
cdr3_aa: CASRDHGVWSPPHF

v_call: TRBV19
clone_size: .
j_call: TRBJ2-2
d_call: .
cdr3_nt: TGTGCCAGTACAGGACAGCACTACACCGGGGAGCTGTTTTTT
cdr3_aa: CASTGQHYTGELFF

v_call: TRBV20-1
clone_size: many
j_call: TRBJ2-3
d_call: TRBD2
cdr3_nt: TGCAGTGCCGATAGCGGGAGGGGGACAGATACGCAGTATTTT
cdr3_aa: CSADSGRGTDTQYF

v_call: TRBV11-1
clone_size: many
j_call: TRBJ2-7
d_call: TRBD2
cdr3_nt: TGTGCCAGCAGCTTAGTAGGTGGGGGACTAGCGGGGATCTACGAGCAGTACTTC
cdr3_aa: CASSLVGGGLAGIYEQYF

v_call: TRBV27
clone_size: medium-sized
j_call: TRBJ1-6
d_call: .
cdr3_nt: TGTGCCAGCAGTTTAATGAGGGATAGCTCCTATAATTCACCCCTCCACTTT
cdr3_aa: CASSLMRDSSYNSPLHF

v_call: TRBV6-1
clone_size: many
j_call: TRBJ2-3
d_call: TRBD1
cdr3_nt: TGTGCCAGCAGTCAAAGGACAGGGCCAGATACGCAGTATTTT
cdr3_aa: CASSQRTGPDTQYF